This section outlines one TCR beta chain sequence together with its context. Produced via immunoSEQ multiplex PCR; TCRdb's table is partial and in-frame only. The sample lists roughly 2.1 million clones; 90% to 95% were seen once. Selected positively for CCR7 and CD45RO-negative, naive CD8 cells excluded terminally differentiated effector memory CD45RA+ cells. The CDR3 contains 16 residues. The V end lost 5 bases, the J end lost 0 bases, and 17 bases lay between the germline ends. CDR1 SEHNR and CDR2 FQNEAQ come from the germline V gene (reference sequence). The data originate from a study of shared clonotypes between healthy human individuals.

The clonotype comes from a man aged 18 to 35 in good health. Some clones in this sample may be carry-over from other donors' samples. The sample taken for sequencing was naive CD8+ T cells from PBMCs. This chain connects TRBV7-9 to TRBJ2-7, with unresolved D. CDR3 protein: CASSPTLGRLSYEQYF. CDR3 sequence (DNA): TGTGCCAGCAGCCCGACCTTAGGACGGCTCTCCTACGAGCAGTACTTC. Full variable domain (rest looked up from reference TRBV7-9 and TRBJ2-7): DTGVSQNPRHKITKRGQNVTFRCDPISEHNRLYWYRQTLGQGPEFLTYFQNEAQLEKSRLLSDRFSAERPKGSFSTLEIQRTEQGDSAMYLCASSPTLGRLSYEQYFGPGTRLTVT.